This record concerns one T cell receptor beta chain sequence. The antigen remains unidentified. The junction departs from the called germline gene at one end, perhaps through a read error. The assay was immunoSEQ multiplex PCR, and TCRdb's table has in-frame clones only and misses some. This table has fewer than 50,000 clones, about 83% appearing once. The sample is drawn from a study of OX40 agonist ivuxolimab in advanced cancers. Background on the study: The dose of intravenous ivuxolimab that patients received every 2 weeks ranged from 0.01 to 10 mg/kg. Points from the study as a whole: CD4+ and CD8+ T cells in blood underwent clonal expansion by week 6 at 0.1 to 3.0 mg/kg.

There are 15 residues in the CDR3. Germline V gives CDR1 SSHAT, CDR2 FNYEAQ (reference sequence). Patients with autoimmune history or systemic immunosuppression were excluded. This sequence was found in an adult with an advanced solid tumor such as melanoma, head and neck, liver or kidney cancer. The input for sequencing was CD4+ or CD8+ T cells sorted from blood, taken in a trial of the OX40 agonist ivuxolimab. The V gene is TRBV7-7, the J gene TRBJ2-5; D call uncertain. This chain's CDR3 is CASSLANSYQETQYF. In DNA, the CDR3 is TGTGCTAGCAGCTTAGCCAATTCGTACCAAGAGACCCAGTACTTC.